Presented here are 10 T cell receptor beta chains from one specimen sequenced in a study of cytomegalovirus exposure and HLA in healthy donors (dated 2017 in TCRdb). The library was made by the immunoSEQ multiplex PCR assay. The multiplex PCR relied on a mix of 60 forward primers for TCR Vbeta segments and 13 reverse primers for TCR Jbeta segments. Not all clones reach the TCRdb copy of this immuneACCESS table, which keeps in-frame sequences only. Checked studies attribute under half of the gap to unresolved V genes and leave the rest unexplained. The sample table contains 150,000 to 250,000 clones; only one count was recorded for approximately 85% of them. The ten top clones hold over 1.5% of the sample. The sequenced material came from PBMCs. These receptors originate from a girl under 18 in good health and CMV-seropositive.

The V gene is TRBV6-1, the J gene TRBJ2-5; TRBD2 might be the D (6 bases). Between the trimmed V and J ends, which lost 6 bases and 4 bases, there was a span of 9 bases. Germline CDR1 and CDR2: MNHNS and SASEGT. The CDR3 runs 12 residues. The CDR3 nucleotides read TGTGCCAGCAGGGCGGGGCGAGAGACCCAGTACTTC. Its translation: CASRAGRETQYF.

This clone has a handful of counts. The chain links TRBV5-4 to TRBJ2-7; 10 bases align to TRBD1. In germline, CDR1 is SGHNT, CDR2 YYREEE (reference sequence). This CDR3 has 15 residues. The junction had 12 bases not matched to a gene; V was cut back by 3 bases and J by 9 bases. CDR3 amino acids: CASSSGQGGYDRQYF. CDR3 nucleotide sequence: TGTGCCAGCAGCTCCGGACAGGGGGGCTACGACCGGCAGTACTTC.

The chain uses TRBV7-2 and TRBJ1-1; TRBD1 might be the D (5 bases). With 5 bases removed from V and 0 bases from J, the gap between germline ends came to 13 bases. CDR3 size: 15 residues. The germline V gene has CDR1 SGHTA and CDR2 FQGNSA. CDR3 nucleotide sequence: TGTGCCAGCAGCCCCCAGGAGGGGATGAACACTGAAGCTTTCTTT. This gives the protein CASSPQEGMNTEAFF.

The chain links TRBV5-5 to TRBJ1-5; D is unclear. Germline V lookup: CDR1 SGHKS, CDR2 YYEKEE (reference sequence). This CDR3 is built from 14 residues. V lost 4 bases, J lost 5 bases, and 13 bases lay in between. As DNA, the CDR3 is TGTGCCAGCAGCCTCCTGGGCGGGGATCAGCCCCAGCATTTT. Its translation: CASSLLGGDQPQHF.

This CDR3 reads CASSISQITEAFF. CDR3 sequence (DNA): TGTGCCAGTAGTATTTCGCAGATCACTGAAGCTTTCTTT. The V call is TRBV19, the J call TRBJ1-1; D is unclear. Germline CDR1 reads LNHDA; CDR2 reads SQIVND (reference sequence). CDR3 length equals 13 residues. V lost 3 bases and J lost 4, with 9 bases in between.

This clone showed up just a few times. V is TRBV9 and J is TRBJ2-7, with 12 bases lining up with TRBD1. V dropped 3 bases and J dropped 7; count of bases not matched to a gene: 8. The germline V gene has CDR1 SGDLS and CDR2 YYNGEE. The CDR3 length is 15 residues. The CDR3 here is CASSARDRGPGEQYF. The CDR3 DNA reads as TGTGCCAGCAGCGCCCGGGACAGGGGGCCGGGGGAGCAGTACTTC.

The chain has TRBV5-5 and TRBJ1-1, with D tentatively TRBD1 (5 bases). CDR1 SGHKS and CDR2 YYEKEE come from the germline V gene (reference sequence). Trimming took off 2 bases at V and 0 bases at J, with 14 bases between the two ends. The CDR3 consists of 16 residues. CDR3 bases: TGTGCCAGCAGCTTTGGCCCGACAGTCATGAACACTGAAGCTTTCTTT. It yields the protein CASSFGPTVMNTEAFF.

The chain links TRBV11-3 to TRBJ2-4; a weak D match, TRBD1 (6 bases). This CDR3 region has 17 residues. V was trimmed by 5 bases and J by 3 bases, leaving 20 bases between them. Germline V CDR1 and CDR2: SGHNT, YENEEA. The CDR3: CASSPRGPGHIKNIQYF. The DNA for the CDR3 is TGTGCCAGCAGCCCTCGAGGCCCGGGACACATCAAAAACATTCAGTACTTC.

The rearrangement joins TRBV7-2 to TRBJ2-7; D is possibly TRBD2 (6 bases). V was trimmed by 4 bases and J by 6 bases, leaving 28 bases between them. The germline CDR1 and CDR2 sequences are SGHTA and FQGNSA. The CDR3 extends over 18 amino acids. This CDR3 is CASSSRVFSLLGGSEQYF. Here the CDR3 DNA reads TGTGCCAGCAGCTCGCGGGTCTTCAGCCTCCTCGGGGGTTCCGAGCAGTACTTC.

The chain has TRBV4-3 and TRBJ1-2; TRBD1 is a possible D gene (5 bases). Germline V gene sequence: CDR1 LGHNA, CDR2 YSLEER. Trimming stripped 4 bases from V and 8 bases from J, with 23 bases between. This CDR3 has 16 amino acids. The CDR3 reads CASSPWEAGHSEGYTF. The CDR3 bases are TGCGCCAGCAGCCCCTGGGAGGCAGGGCATTCGGAAGGCTACACCTTC.